What follows are 7 T cell receptor beta chains derived from one specimen sequenced in a study of CD8+CD57+ T cells in acquired aplastic anemia. Patients sequenced had flow cytometry evidence of CD8+CD57+ cell expansion. Genomic DNA, serving as template, underwent TCR beta VDJ and CDR3 profiling. One entry per CDR3 protein, called by TCRdb with MiXCR from the reads. This sample yields fewer than 200,000 distinct CDR3 sequences, of which 70% to 80% are seen a single time; approximately 50% belongs to the top ten. The sample taken for sequencing was sorted CD4+, CD8+, or CD8+CD57+ T cells (not recorded which) from PBMCs. These receptor sequences come from a human donor with aplastic anemia.

V and J are TRBV24-1 and TRBJ2-3; 13 bases are shared with TRBD2. CDR1 KGHDR and CDR2 SFDVKD come from the germline V gene. Trimming cost V 3 bases and J 9 bases; bases outside gene matches: 14. This CDR3 is 18 amino acids long. The CDR3 sequence: CATSDASGTSGMGRTQYF. In DNA, the CDR3 is TGTGCCACCAGTGATGCTTCCGGGACTAGCGGGATGGGGAGGACGCAGTATTTT.

The rearrangement uses TRBV5-4 and TRBJ2-3; 7 bases align to TRBD2. The V segment lost 2 bases and the J segment 2 bases; nucleotides outside the gene matches: 8. The germline gives CDR1 SGHNT, CDR2 YYREEE (reference sequence). This CDR3 comprises 16 residues. The CDR3 reads CASSFLLGRVTDTQYF. Here the CDR3 DNA reads TGTGCCAGCAGCTTTCTGTTAGGGAGGGTCACAGATACGCAGTATTTT.

This clonotype was seen many times. The chain employs TRBV7-3 and TRBJ2-3, with D possibly being TRBD2 (7 bases). The CDR3 sequence is 16 residues long. Germline-derived CDR1 and CDR2 are SGHTA and FQGTGA. V was shortened by 2 bases and J by 2 bases, with 14 bases between the two germline ends. The CDR3 region has the DNA TGTGCCAGCAGCTTAGGGGGGGCCGTTAACACAGATACGCAGTATTTT. It is translated as CASSLGGAVNTDTQYF.

The sample holds one count of this clonotype. J is TRBJ2-2 and V is TRBV12-3 or TRBV12-4; no definite D call. This CDR3 has 11 amino acids. V was cut by 6 bases and J by 6 bases, with 5 bases left in between. CDR3 sequence: CASSPSGELFF. In DNA, the CDR3 is TGTGCCAGCAGCCCGTCCGGGGAGCTGTTTTTT.

This chain connects TRBV20-1 to TRBJ1-2; D perhaps matches TRBD1 (6 bases). The CDR3 has 15 residues. CDR1 and CDR2 (germline): DFQATT, SNEGSKA (reference sequence). Trimming took off 0 bases at V and 7 bases at J, with 18 bases between the two ends. The CDR3 DNA sequence: TGCAGTGCTAGAGATACGGGGGCGCATGGACTTGGCTACACCTTC. It yields the protein CSARDTGAHGLGYTF.

This clonotype has a handful of counts. The V and J genes are TRBV15 and TRBJ1-2, with TRBD1 matching 9 bases. The germline V gene has CDR1 LNHNV and CDR2 YYDKDF (reference sequence). The CDR3 contains 18 residues. V shed 1 base, J shed 8 bases, and the junction held 17 bases outside the gene matches. As DNA, the CDR3 is TGTGCCACCAGCAGAGTGGGGGGAACAGGGGGCTACGTCAGCGGCTACACCTTC. It codes for CATSRVGGTGGYVSGYTF.

This chain connects TRBV10-3 to TRBJ1-1; no reliable D call. The V end was cut by 7 bases, the J end by 0 bases, with 9 bases between. In germline, CDR1 is ENHRY, CDR2 SYGVKD. CDR3 length: 13 residues. The CDR3 DNA reads TGTGCCATCACCGAATTGATGAACACTGAAGCTTTCTTT. Encoded protein: CAITELMNTEAFF.